Listed below are T cell receptor beta chains from one sample, sequenced in a study of blood T cell repertoires in COVID-19. Here immunoSEQ multiplex PCR was the method, and the copy in TCRdb shows in-frame clones only, minus some. This table holds 100,000 or so clones, roughly 92% found once. Sequencing was done on a sample of peripheral blood. The receptors were sampled from a woman aged 45-59 years with COVID-19, enrolled during active disease. The CDR3 runs from the conserved cysteine through the conserved F or W. A D gene is named only where the DNA matches it firmly. Where a row states a size, it is once, few, many or the class of an expanded clone; other rows omit it.

v_gene: TRBV28; d_gene: .; abundance: .; j_gene: TRBJ1-2; CDR3aa: CASSLRAGVPNYGYTF; CDR3nt: TGTGCCAGCAGTTTACGAGCGGGGGTTCCCAACTATGGCTACACCTTC
v_gene: TRBV6-5; d_gene: TRBD1; abundance: .; j_gene: TRBJ1-2; CDR3aa: CASSYRGHNYGYTF; CDR3nt: TGTGCCAGCAGTTACAGGGGGCATAACTATGGCTACACCTTC
v_gene: TRBV12-3/TRBV12-4; d_gene: .; abundance: once; j_gene: TRBJ1-6; CDR3aa: CASSSNYNSPLHF; CDR3nt: TGTGCCAGCAGTTCTAATTATAATTCACCCCTCCACTTT
v_gene: TRBV24-1; d_gene: .; abundance: once; j_gene: TRBJ1-1; CDR3aa: CATLDWNTEAFF; CDR3nt: TGTGCCACCCTCGACTGGAACACTGAAGCTTTCTTT
v_gene: TRBV19; d_gene: .; abundance: .; j_gene: TRBJ2-3; CDR3aa: CASSIPPRGISTDTQYF; CDR3nt: TGTGCCAGTAGTATCCCCCCACGGGGGATTTCCACAGATACGCAGTATTTT
v_gene: TRBV2; d_gene: .; abundance: .; j_gene: TRBJ1-3; CDR3aa: CASSSFSGNTIYF; CDR3nt: TGTGCCAGCAGTTCATTCTCTGGAAACACCATATATTTT
v_gene: TRBV9; d_gene: .; abundance: few; j_gene: TRBJ1-2; CDR3aa: CASSVEQGGSYGYTF; CDR3nt: TGTGCCAGCAGCGTAGAACAGGGTGGGTCCTATGGCTACACCTTC
v_gene: TRBV19; d_gene: .; abundance: .; j_gene: TRBJ1-1; CDR3aa: CASSMGGATEAFF; CDR3nt: TGTGCCAGTAGTATGGGGGGGGCCACTGAAGCTTTCTTT
v_gene: TRBV5-5; d_gene: TRBD2; abundance: .; j_gene: TRBJ2-1; CDR3aa: CASSLDWGGSNEQFF; CDR3nt: TGTGCCAGCAGCTTGGATTGGGGGGGATCCAATGAGCAGTTCTTC
v_gene: TRBV25-1; d_gene: .; abundance: .; j_gene: TRBJ1-6; CDR3aa: CAEGGFNSPLHF; CDR3nt: TGTGCCGAGGGAGGATTTAATTCACCCCTCCACTTT
v_gene: TRBV10-1; d_gene: TRBD1; abundance: .; j_gene: TRBJ1-1; CDR3aa: CASSRDRDTEAFF; CDR3nt: TGCGCCAGCTCAAGGGACAGGGACACTGAAGCTTTCTTT
v_gene: TRBV25-1; d_gene: .; abundance: .; j_gene: TRBJ1-5; CDR3aa: CASSEGARDQPQHF; CDR3nt: TGTGCCAGCAGTGAAGGGGCCCGCGATCAGCCCCAGCATTTT
v_gene: TRBV14; d_gene: .; abundance: .; j_gene: TRBJ2-5; CDR3aa: CASSQMGGETQYF; CDR3nt: TGTGCCAGCAGTCAAATGGGGGGAGAGACCCAGTACTTC
v_gene: TRBV21-1; d_gene: .; abundance: .; j_gene: TRBJ2-3; CDR3aa: CASSKAETGGSTDTQYF; CDR3nt: TGTGCCAGCAGCAAAGCCGAGACAGGGGGAAGCACAGATACGCAGTATTTT
v_gene: TRBV9; d_gene: TRBD1; abundance: .; j_gene: TRBJ2-7; CDR3aa: CASSVYEGADEQYF; CDR3nt: TGTGCCAGCAGCGTATATGAGGGGGCTGACGAGCAGTACTTC
v_gene: TRBV6-6; d_gene: .; abundance: .; j_gene: TRBJ2-1; CDR3aa: CASSYVWQGKPEQFF; CDR3nt: TGTGCCAGCAGTTACGTTTGGCAGGGTAAACCTGAGCAGTTCTTC
v_gene: TRBV4-1; d_gene: TRBD1; abundance: .; j_gene: TRBJ1-2; CDR3aa: CASSQDKGTGNGYTF; CDR3nt: TGCGCCAGCAGCCAAGACAAAGGGACAGGGAATGGCTACACCTTC
v_gene: TRBV6-1; d_gene: .; abundance: .; j_gene: TRBJ2-4; CDR3aa: CASSEIAKNIQYF; CDR3nt: TGTGCCAGCAGTGAGATAGCGAAAAACATTCAGTACTTC
v_gene: TRBV4-3; d_gene: TRBD1; abundance: once; j_gene: TRBJ2-2; CDR3aa: CASSQLTGDFVGEELFF; CDR3nt: TGCGCCAGCAGCCAGCTGACAGGGGATTTCGTAGGAGAGGAGCTGTTTTTT
v_gene: TRBV12-3/TRBV12-4; d_gene: .; abundance: .; j_gene: TRBJ1-1; CDR3aa: CATKGRRGTEAFF; CDR3nt: TGTGCCACGAAGGGCAGAAGGGGCACTGAAGCTTTCTTT
v_gene: TRBV4-3; d_gene: TRBD2; abundance: .; j_gene: TRBJ2-7; CDR3aa: CASSQDRSGGYEQYF; CDR3nt: TGCGCCAGCAGCCAAGATCGGAGCGGGGGGTACGAGCAGTACTTC
v_gene: TRBV12-3/TRBV12-4; d_gene: .; abundance: .; j_gene: TRBJ1-2; CDR3aa: CASSLAGGRYTF; CDR3nt: TGTGCCAGCAGTCTCGCCGGGGGACGCTACACCTTC
v_gene: TRBV10-2; d_gene: TRBD1; abundance: .; j_gene: TRBJ2-7; CDR3aa: CASRGLQRDRRSYEQYF; CDR3nt: TGCGCCAGCAGGGGCCTCCAACGGGACAGACGTTCTTACGAGCAGTACTTC
v_gene: TRBV6-6; d_gene: .; abundance: .; j_gene: TRBJ1-1; CDR3aa: CASRGGEAAFF; CDR3nt: TGTGCCAGCAGGGGGGGGGAAGCAGCTTTCTTT
v_gene: TRBV5-1; d_gene: .; abundance: once; j_gene: TRBJ1-2; CDR3aa: CASAPTRQYYGYTF; CDR3nt: TGCGCCAGCGCTCCCACGAGACAGTACTATGGCTACACCTTC
v_gene: TRBV18; d_gene: .; abundance: .; j_gene: TRBJ1-2; CDR3aa: CASSRREGISYGYTF; CDR3nt: TGTGCCAGCTCACGAAGGGAGGGAATCAGCTATGGCTACACCTTC
v_gene: TRBV7-9; d_gene: .; abundance: .; j_gene: TRBJ1-3; CDR3aa: CASSSQTSTSGNTIYF; CDR3nt: TGTGCCAGCAGCTCTCAAACATCTACGAGCGGGAACACCATATATTTT
v_gene: TRBV5-1; d_gene: TRBD2; abundance: .; j_gene: TRBJ2-1; CDR3aa: CASTLTSGAYNEQFF; CDR3nt: TGCGCCAGCACCCTCACTAGCGGGGCCTACAATGAGCAGTTCTTC
v_gene: TRBV6-6; d_gene: TRBD1; abundance: .; j_gene: TRBJ1-5; CDR3aa: CASNPGQGPNQPQHF; CDR3nt: TGTGCCAGCAACCCCGGACAGGGGCCTAATCAGCCCCAGCATTTT
v_gene: TRBV9; d_gene: TRBD2; abundance: once; j_gene: TRBJ2-2; CDR3aa: CASSASGLPTGELFF; CDR3nt: TGTGCCAGCAGCGCCTCGGGACTACCCACCGGGGAGCTGTTTTTT
v_gene: TRBV5-1; d_gene: .; abundance: few; j_gene: TRBJ2-7; CDR3aa: CASTPDLASSYEQYF; CDR3nt: TGCGCCAGCACGCCCGACCTGGCTAGCTCCTACGAGCAGTACTTC
v_gene: TRBV9; d_gene: TRBD1; abundance: .; j_gene: TRBJ2-2; CDR3aa: CASSLLGQGATGELFF; CDR3nt: TGTGCCAGCAGCCTACTCGGACAGGGGGCAACCGGGGAGCTGTTTTTT
v_gene: TRBV5-8; d_gene: TRBD1; abundance: .; j_gene: TRBJ1-1; CDR3aa: CASSEGQGWGTEAFF; CDR3nt: TGTGCCAGCAGCGAGGGACAGGGTTGGGGCACTGAAGCTTTCTTT
v_gene: TRBV19; d_gene: TRBD1; abundance: .; j_gene: TRBJ2-2; CDR3aa: CASSKSGQVIGELFF; CDR3nt: TGTGCCAGTAGTAAATCGGGACAGGTTATCGGGGAGCTGTTTTTT
v_gene: TRBV5-8; d_gene: .; abundance: .; j_gene: TRBJ1-2; CDR3aa: CASSLEGGRGGYTF; CDR3nt: TGTGCCAGCAGCTTGGAGGGGGGGCGCGGTGGCTACACCTTC
v_gene: TRBV2; d_gene: TRBD1; abundance: .; j_gene: TRBJ1-5; CDR3aa: CASSAWTGANQPQHF; CDR3nt: TGTGCCAGCAGCGCCTGGACAGGAGCAAATCAGCCCCAGCATTTT
v_gene: TRBV3-1/TRBV3-2; d_gene: TRBD1; abundance: once; j_gene: TRBJ1-1; CDR3aa: CASSQDSWPRDRGGSFF; CDR3nt: TGTGCCAGCAGCCAAGATTCGTGGCCACGGGACAGGGGCGGATCTTTCTTT
v_gene: TRBV9; d_gene: TRBD1; abundance: .; j_gene: TRBJ1-6; CDR3aa: CASSVEVAGGNSPLHF; CDR3nt: TGTGCCAGCAGCGTAGAGGTAGCAGGGGGGAATTCACCCCTCCACTTT
v_gene: TRBV29-1; d_gene: .; abundance: .; j_gene: TRBJ2-7; CDR3aa: CSVEDGRGYEQYF; CDR3nt: TGCAGCGTTGAAGATGGCAGGGGCTACGAGCAGTACTTC